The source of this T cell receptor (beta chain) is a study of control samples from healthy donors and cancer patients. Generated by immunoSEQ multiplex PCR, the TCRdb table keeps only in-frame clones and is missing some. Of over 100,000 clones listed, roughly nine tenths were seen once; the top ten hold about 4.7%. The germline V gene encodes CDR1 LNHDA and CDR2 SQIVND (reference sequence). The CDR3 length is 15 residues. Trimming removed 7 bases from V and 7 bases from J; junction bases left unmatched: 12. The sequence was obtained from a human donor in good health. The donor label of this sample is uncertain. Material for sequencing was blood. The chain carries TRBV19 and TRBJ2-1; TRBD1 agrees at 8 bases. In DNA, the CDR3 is TGTGCCAGTAAGACATCCCGGGACAGGAGAAATGAGCAGTTCTTC. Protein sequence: CASKTSRDRRNEQFF.